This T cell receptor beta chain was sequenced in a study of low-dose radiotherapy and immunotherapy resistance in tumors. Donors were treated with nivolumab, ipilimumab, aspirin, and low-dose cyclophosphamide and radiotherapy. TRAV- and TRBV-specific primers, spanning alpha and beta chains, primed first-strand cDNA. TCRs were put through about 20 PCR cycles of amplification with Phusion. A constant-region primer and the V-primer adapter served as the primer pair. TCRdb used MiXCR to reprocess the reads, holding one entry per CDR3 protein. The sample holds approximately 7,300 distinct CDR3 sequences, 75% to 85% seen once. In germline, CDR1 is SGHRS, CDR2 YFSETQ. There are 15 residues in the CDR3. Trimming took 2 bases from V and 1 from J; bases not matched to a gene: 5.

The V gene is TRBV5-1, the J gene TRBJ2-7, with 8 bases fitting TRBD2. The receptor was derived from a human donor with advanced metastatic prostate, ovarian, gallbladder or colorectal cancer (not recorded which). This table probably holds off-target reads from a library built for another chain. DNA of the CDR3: TGCGCCAGCAGCTTCCCCACTAGCGGATCCTACGAGCAGTACTTC. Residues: CASSFPTSGSYEQYF.